The rows below give T cell receptor beta chains drawn from one sample of a study of human T cells and chemical hapten exposure. TCRdb reprocessed the RACE reads with MiXCR, giving one entry per CDR3 protein. Here the sample spans approximately 400,000 distinct CDR3 sequences, nearly 5% being singletons. The specimen comprised whole blood, sampled in connection with sensitization to the hapten diphenylcyclopropenone (DPC). The source is a woman aged 45-60 years with alopecia areata. Some clones in this sample may be carry-over from other donors' samples. Each CDR3 is given with its conserved first and last residue. The D gene is left open where the match is weak.

TRBD2 TRBJ2-1 TRBV5-5 CASSALLAGGRNEQFF
NA TRBJ2-3 TRBV29-1 CSVVRTSDTQYF
TRBD1 TRBJ2-4 TRBV2 CASSSRTGGDKNIQYF
NA TRBJ1-1 TRBV6-2/TRBV6-3 CASSYMVEAPNTEAFF
TRBD1 TRBJ1-1 TRBV20-1 CSAAGQMNTEAFF
NA TRBJ2-4 TRBV20-1 CSAREVIGTKNIQYF
TRBD1 TRBJ1-6 TRBV6-2/TRBV6-3 CASRQPGQSTERSSPLHF
NA TRBJ1-2 TRBV24-1 CATSDSTSGVDYGYTF
NA TRBJ1-1 TRBV12-3/TRBV12-4 CASNRLLEAFF
TRBD1 TRBJ1-1 TRBV18 CASSPYQGQGKTEAFF
TRBD1 TRBJ2-7 TRBV12-3/TRBV12-4 CASTRTGPTYEQYF
TRBD2 TRBJ2-5 TRBV5-4 CASSPTSGSEETQYF